This TCR beta chain was obtained from a study of cytomegalovirus exposure and HLA in healthy donors. Study observations and caveats: Most of the TCR beta V segments (in an earlier analysis) were productive either about 87% or about 30% of the time. Cytomegalovirus association was listed for 150 or so TCR beta chains. With high specificity and sensitivity, the classifier reportedly diagnosed cytomegalovirus status.

PCR amplification relied on 60 Vbeta primers (plus 13 Jbeta primers). Sequencing used immunoSEQ multiplex PCR; TCRdb keeps in-frame clones, though not all of them. The data show some 120,000 clones, about four fifths seen once. Concerning this clone itself: Its target is unknown.

The material sequenced was PBMCs. The clonotype comes from a man younger than 40 in good health and CMV-seropositive.

The CDR3 DNA reads as TGTGCCAGTGGGACAGGCTTGAATTCACCCCTCCACTTT. This encodes CASGTGLNSPLHF. J is TRBJ1-6 and V is TRBV4-2; TRBD1 matches 8 bases. J gave up 7 bases and V 9 bases, and 5 bases lay outside the gene matches. The CDR3 is made up of 13 amino acids. Germline CDR1 reads LGHNA; CDR2 reads YNFKEQ.